This is a list of T cell receptor beta chains from one sample in a study of T cell repertoires in cytomegalovirus infection. Via MiXCR, TCRdb re-called the reads, giving one row per CDR3 protein. The profile shows approximately 470,000 distinct CDR3 sequences, under 45% of them singletons. No antigens are known for them. The specimen comprised cultured PBMCs, sampled from culture after CMV antigen stimulation. The receptors come from a human donor in good health (CMV status not recorded). Some clones in this sample may be carry-over from other donors' samples. The CDR3 runs from the conserved cysteine through the conserved F or W. A D gene is named only where the DNA matches it firmly. Rows give clone size only sometimes, using once, few, many, or a class for an expanded clone.

TRBV28	NA	TRBJ1-6	NA	16	CASSLIVILHNSPLHF	TGTGCCAGCAGTTTAATAGTCATTCTACATAATTCACCCCTCCACTTT
TRBV4-3	NA	TRBJ2-1	TRBD1	16	CASSQESRTGANEQFF	TGCGCCAGCAGCCAAGAATCGCGGACAGGGGCAAATGAGCAGTTCTTC
TRBV7-8	NA	TRBJ1-2	NA	14	CASSLASETYGYTF	TGTGCCAGCAGCTTAGCGTCTGAGACCTATGGCTACACCTTC
TRBV5-1	NA	TRBJ1-2	NA	13	CASSSSGEGGYTF	TGCGCCAGCAGCTCCTCAGGGGAGGGTGGCTACACCTTC
TRBV19	NA	TRBJ2-7	NA	15	CASSISSGTSYEQYF	TGTGCCAGTAGTATAAGTTCGGGCACCTCCTACGAGCAGTACTTC
TRBV5-4	NA	TRBJ1-2	TRBD1	14	CASSRGAGGYGYTF	TGTGCCAGCAGCCGGGGGGCAGGGGGCTATGGCTACACCTTC
TRBV7-2	NA	TRBJ2-7	NA	15	CASSFSGVRAYEQYF	TGTGCCAGCAGCTTTTCGGGGGTAAGGGCCTACGAGCAGTACTTC
TRBV6-2/TRBV6-3	NA	TRBJ2-3	NA	14	CASTPTGRWDTQYF	TGTGCCAGCACCCCTACCGGGCGGTGGGATACGCAGTATTTT
TRBV2	NA	TRBJ1-1	NA	14	CASSEWSSPAEAFF	TGTGCCAGCAGTGAATGGAGCAGTCCGGCTGAAGCTTTCTTT
TRBV12-3/TRBV12-4	few	TRBJ2-3	TRBD2	18	CASSPIPGTSGSTDTQYF	TGTGCCAGCAGTCCGATTCCGGGGACTAGCGGGAGTACAGATACGCAGTATTTT
TRBV28	NA	TRBJ1-2	NA	14	CASSLVRRVKGYTF	TGTGCCAGCAGTTTAGTAAGGAGGGTCAAGGGCTACACCTTC
TRBV6-2/TRBV6-3	NA	TRBJ1-2	NA	12	CASSQGLYGYTF	TGTGCCAGCAGCCAGGGACTCTATGGCTACACCTTC
TRBV7-9	NA	TRBJ2-7	TRBD2	15	CASSFLAGVSYEQYF	TGTGCCAGCAGCTTCCTAGCGGGAGTCAGTTACGAGCAGTACTTC
TRBV7-9	NA	TRBJ2-3	NA	17	CASSLPLQLGAHNTQYF	TGTGCCAGCAGCTTACCTCTCCAACTAGGGGCGCATAATACGCAGTATTTT
TRBV7-6	NA	TRBJ2-2	NA	13	CASSLAVPGELFF	TGTGCCAGCAGCTTAGCGGTGCCCGGGGAGCTGTTTTTT
TRBV7-6	few	TRBJ2-5	TRBD2	12	CASSSGRETQYF	TGTGCCAGCAGTAGCGGGAGGGAGACCCAGTACTTC
TRBV4-1	NA	TRBJ2-2	TRBD2	17	CASSQESGSWDGGELFF	TGCGCCAGCAGCCAAGAAAGCGGGAGCTGGGACGGCGGGGAGCTGTTTTTT
TRBV12-3/TRBV12-4	few	TRBJ2-1	NA	17	CASSLFRTALRTNEQFF	TGTGCCAGCAGTTTGTTCCGCACAGCGTTGCGCACCAATGAGCAGTTCTTC
TRBV20-1	NA	TRBJ1-1	TRBD1	14	CSAGAAGTAREAFF	TGCAGTGCTGGGGCAGCCGGGACAGCACGTGAAGCTTTCTTT
TRBV10-3	NA	TRBJ2-1	TRBD2	17	CAISRSSIAGGWNEQFF	TGTGCCATCAGCCGCTCTTCCATAGCGGGGGGTTGGAATGAGCAGTTCTTC
TRBV20-1	NA	TRBJ2-1	TRBD2	16	CSAPLAGGRSNNEQFF	TGCAGTGCCCCTCTAGCGGGAGGTCGCTCCAACAATGAGCAGTTCTTC
TRBV4-1	NA	TRBJ2-2	TRBD2	17	CASSQDVQLAPTGELFF	TGCGCCAGCAGCCAAGACGTCCAACTAGCGCCCACCGGGGAGCTGTTTTTT
TRBV20-1	NA	TRBJ2-3	NA	13	CSASSGGTDTQYF	TGCAGTGCTAGCTCGGGCGGCACAGATACGCAGTATTTT
TRBV29-1	NA	TRBJ2-3	NA	13	CSGRLVPTDTQYF	TGCAGCGGCAGACTAGTTCCCACAGATACGCAGTATTTT
TRBV11-2	NA	TRBJ2-1	NA	15	CASSLGAVSYNEQFF	TGTGCCAGCAGCTTAGGGGCGGTCTCCTACAATGAGCAGTTCTTC
TRBV7-9	NA	TRBJ1-4	NA	15	CASSSTTGGGEKLFF	TGTGCCAGCAGCTCAACTACAGGTGGCGGTGAAAAACTGTTTTTT
TRBV19	once	TRBJ1-1	TRBD1	14	CASSIGRGIGEAFF	TGTGCCAGTAGTATTGGCAGGGGGATAGGTGAAGCTTTCTTT
TRBV5-1	NA	TRBJ2-1	NA	15	CASSSRRASYNEQFF	TGCGCCAGCAGCTCTAGACGGGCCTCCTACAATGAGCAGTTCTTC
TRBV6-5	NA	TRBJ2-3	TRBD2	15	CASRRGGFGADTQYF	TGTGCCAGCAGACGCGGGGGGTTCGGGGCAGATACGCAGTATTTT
TRBV11-1	NA	TRBJ2-5	TRBD1	14	CASSHTGVRETQYF	TGTGCCAGCAGCCATACAGGGGTTCGAGAGACCCAGTACTTC
TRBV7-6	few	TRBJ1-6	NA	17	CASSLAQSSSYNSPLHF	TGTGCCAGCAGCTTAGCTCAGTCAAGCTCCTATAATTCACCCCTCCACTTT
TRBV15	NA	TRBJ2-5	NA	15	CATSRDGQGGETQYF	TGTGCCACCAGCAGAGATGGTCAGGGCGGAGAGACCCAGTACTTC
TRBV6-8	NA	TRBJ2-2	NA	14	CASSYSGGNGELFF	TGTGCCAGCAGTTACTCAGGGGGTAACGGGGAGCTGTTTTTT
TRBV6-2/TRBV6-3	NA	TRBJ2-1	NA	19	CASSYPPEKGGLPYNEQFF	TGTGCCAGCAGTTACCCCCCGGAGAAAGGGGGACTACCATACAATGAGCAGTTCTTC